Included here is one T cell receptor beta chain sequence, with context. Its antigen is not identified. This sample stems from a study of PD-1 blockade in classical Hodgkin lymphoma. Study-level findings and limits: There remain no defined causes for the repertoire differences, which possibly reflect disease activity or prior therapy. Exclusion was the outcome for patients who began nivolumab under 1 year after ASCT. As was reported, newly diagnosed patients showed lower baseline TCR diversity than healthy donors did.

The germline V gene encodes CDR1 LNHDA and CDR2 SQIVND (reference sequence). V shed 7 bases and J 4 bases; nucleotides not matched to a gene: 8. The CDR3 totals 14 residues. With no exception, relapse followed autologous stem cell transplantation in all patients, and brentuximab vedotin exposure varied. TCRdb keeps only in-frame clones here, not all; method: immunoSEQ multiplex PCR. The table lists some 150,000 clones, 78% of them singletons. V usage is TRBV19 and J usage is TRBJ1-2, with 8 bases identical to TRBD1. The receptor comes from a human donor with classical Hodgkin lymphoma. This sample comprised peripheral blood mononuclear cells (PBMCs), obtained before the second cycle of nivolumab. The DNA for the CDR3 is TGTGCCAGTAACCCGACAGGGGTTGGCTATGGCTACACCTTC. It specifies CASNPTGVGYGYTF.